Listed below are T cell receptor beta chains from one sample, sequenced in a study of cytomegalovirus exposure and HLA in healthy donors. This table comes from immunoSEQ multiplex PCR, and its TCRdb copy is limited to in-frame clones, with some not included. The sample includes some 80,000 clones. The sequenced material came from PBMCs. The receptors come from a young woman in good health and CMV-seronegative. CDR3s include the opening cysteine and the closing phenylalanine or tryptophan.

>TRBV5-4|TRBJ2-6
CASSTGTVRSGANVLTF
>TRBV2|TRBJ1-1
CASSLSTEAFF
>TRBV6-6|TRBJ1-5
CASSPPDSNSNQPQHF
>TRBV27|TRBJ2-7
CASSLRGRSYEQYF
>TRBV30|TRBJ1-3
CAYNGGTSGASAGNTIYF
>TRBV4-1|TRBJ2-3
CASSQDGAPRGTYSTDTQYF
>TRBV13|TRBJ2-5
CASSDSTGFSQYF
>TRBV30|TRBJ1-2
CAWSASRKIIIGGYTF
>TRBV28|TRBJ1-5
CASNSRDRVSQPQHF
>TRBV13|TRBJ2-1
CASSLLRRTSGRSDNEQFF
>TRBV7-9|TRBJ1-2
CASSSQGAEGYTF
>TRBV30|TRBJ2-5
CAWSVKREQETQYF
>TRBV9|TRBJ2-3
CASSPGGGVTDTQYF
>TRBV6-1|TRBJ1-5
CASSELGGNQPQHF
>TRBV18|TRBJ1-5
CASSPTSNQPQHF
>TRBV30|TRBJ2-3
CAWSYTGVPTQYF
>TRBV11-2|TRBJ2-7
CASSLDLHEQYF
>TRBV2|TRBJ1-1
CASSVLGQDYAFF
>TRBV2|TRBJ2-7
CASIAGSSYEQYF
>TRBV18|TRBJ1-6
CASSLGQPKYNSPLHF
>TRBV5-5|TRBJ2-1
CASSLGQGSFSYNEQFF
>TRBV30|TRBJ1-2
CAWEGDYGYTF
>TRBV30|TRBJ1-3
CACDRGGNTIYF
>TRBV18|TRBJ1-2
CASSPAQFQGAANYGYTF
>TRBV6-5|TRBJ1-1
CASSYSTQSTEAFF
>TRBV13|TRBJ1-3
CASSLGATGSGNTIYF
>TRBV5-8|TRBJ1-5
CASSRGTGSRNQHQHF
>TRBV2|TRBJ2-6
CASSERAVGSGANVLTF
>TRBV18|TRBJ2-3
CASSPVASGSGTDTQYF
>TRBV11-2|TRBJ2-3
CASSFFSSADTQYF
>TRBV6-6|TRBJ1-2
CASRDTGAYGYTF
>TRBV6-1|TRBJ2-3
CASSDRDRARLSTDTQYF
>TRBV25-1|TRBJ2-5
CASSSMDGEKTQYF
>TRBV6-1|TRBJ2-7
CASSEPGLAAGEQYF
>TRBV7-8|TRBJ2-3
CASSLFSAALADTQYF
>TRBV6-6|TRBJ2-6
CASKPGSGANVLTF
>TRBV18|TRBJ2-7
CASSGTGDEQYF
>TRBV19|TRBJ2-7
CASSISGASGSRYEQYF
>TRBV7-9|TRBJ2-7
CASSFREGEQYF
>TRBV19|TRBJ2-6
CASSPMTGLSGANVLTF
>TRBV7-9|TRBJ1-1
CASRQDNGEVGTEAFF
>TRBV7-2|TRBJ1-1
CASSRRQGYNTEAFF
>TRBV11-3|TRBJ1-3
CASSVTGDPGNTIYF
>TRBV7-2|TRBJ2-7
CASSSGGPSSYEQYF
>TRBV7-9|TRBJ1-3
CASSLAFQGNTIYF
>TRBV30|TRBJ1-2
CAWSVLFPLYTF
>TRBV29-1|TRBJ2-3
CSVLAADTQYF
>TRBV2|TRBJ2-7
CASSQTSGAYEQYF
>TRBV6-5|TRBJ1-3
CASSPTISGNTIYF
>TRBV30|TRBJ1-1
CAWRGDRGWSEAFF
>TRBV30|TRBJ1-1
CAWSPRVTEAFF
>TRBV5-1|TRBJ1-2
CASSLATGGNYGYTF
>TRBV5-1|TRBJ1-2
CASSSGVGQGSNYGYTF